A selection of T cell receptor beta chains follows, all from one sample in a study of blood T cell repertoires in COVID-19. The data were produced by immunoSEQ multiplex PCR, yet TCRdb's version contains in-frame clones alone and is incomplete. The sample lists about 200,000 clones, 84% occurring once. Sequenced sample: PBMCs or T cells enriched from blood (not recorded which). The receptors were gathered from a man aged 40-55 years who had recovered from COVID-19. The CDR3 runs from the conserved cysteine through the conserved F or W. Each record gives: V gene, J gene, D gene, clone size, CDR3 protein, CDR3 DNA. D genes are given only for firm matches. Size values are once, few and many counts, or a class for expanded clones, and some rows have none.

V gene: TRBV2; J gene: TRBJ2-7; D gene: .; clone size: .; CDR3 protein: CASGDFAKNRQVLFSYEQYF; CDR3 DNA: TGTGCCAGCGGGGATTTCGCAAAGAATCGACAGGTCCTCTTCTCCTACGAGCAGTACTTC
V gene: TRBV7-5; J gene: TRBJ1-6; D gene: .; clone size: .; CDR3 protein: CAKPPDRNSPLHF; CDR3 DNA: TGTGCCAAACCGCCGGACAGGAATTCACCCCTCCACTTT
V gene: TRBV6-6; J gene: TRBJ2-4; D gene: TRBD1; clone size: .; CDR3 protein: CASSPADRGQNIQYF; CDR3 DNA: TGTGCCAGCAGTCCGGCCGACAGGGGGCAAAACATTCAGTACTTC
V gene: TRBV19; J gene: TRBJ1-2; D gene: .; clone size: .; CDR3 protein: CASSIYSVNYGYTF; CDR3 DNA: TGTGCCAGTAGTATCTATTCGGTGAACTATGGCTACACCTTC
V gene: TRBV4-3; J gene: TRBJ2-3; D gene: .; clone size: .; CDR3 protein: CASSQESVGVAGSTQYF; CDR3 DNA: TGCGCCAGCAGCCAAGAATCGGTAGGGGTTGCGGGGTCCACGCAGTATTTT
V gene: TRBV5-4; J gene: TRBJ2-7; D gene: TRBD2; clone size: .; CDR3 protein: CASSWGVAGGSYEQYF; CDR3 DNA: TGTGCCAGCAGCTGGGGAGTAGCGGGGGGCTCCTACGAGCAGTACTTC
V gene: TRBV2; J gene: TRBJ2-7; D gene: TRBD2; clone size: .; CDR3 protein: CASTGAGVPSYEQYF; CDR3 DNA: TGTGCCAGCACCGGGGCGGGAGTTCCCTCCTACGAGCAGTACTTC
V gene: TRBV24-1; J gene: TRBJ2-1; D gene: TRBD1; clone size: .; CDR3 protein: CATSETGTGVDEQFF; CDR3 DNA: TGTGCCACCAGTGAGACCGGGACAGGGGTCGATGAGCAGTTCTTC
V gene: TRBV9; J gene: TRBJ1-3; D gene: .; clone size: .; CDR3 protein: CASSVAGSGNTIYF; CDR3 DNA: TGTGCCAGCAGCGTAGCAGGCTCTGGAAACACCATATATTTT
V gene: TRBV29-1; J gene: TRBJ1-1; D gene: .; clone size: .; CDR3 protein: CSVVKAGRYYTEAFF; CDR3 DNA: TGCAGCGTTGTAAAGGCAGGGAGGTATTACACTGAAGCTTTCTTT
V gene: TRBV7-6; J gene: TRBJ2-1; D gene: .; clone size: .; CDR3 protein: CASSLVGGSYNEQFF; CDR3 DNA: TGTGCCAGCAGCTTAGTCGGGGGCTCCTACAATGAGCAGTTCTTC
V gene: TRBV7-3; J gene: TRBJ2-3; D gene: .; clone size: few; CDR3 protein: CASSPQGTDTQYF; CDR3 DNA: TGTGCCAGCAGCCCCCAGGGAACAGATACGCAGTATTTT
V gene: TRBV2; J gene: TRBJ2-4; D gene: TRBD1; clone size: .; CDR3 protein: CASSPGQGEVKAKNIQYF; CDR3 DNA: TGTGCCAGCAGCCCGGGACAGGGGGAGGTTAAGGCCAAAAACATTCAGTACTTC
V gene: TRBV7-7; J gene: TRBJ1-2; D gene: TRBD1; clone size: .; CDR3 protein: CASSLGQGKRYGYTF; CDR3 DNA: TGTGCCAGCAGCCTGGGACAGGGGAAAAGGTATGGCTACACCTTC
V gene: TRBV5-8; J gene: TRBJ1-4; D gene: TRBD1; clone size: few; CDR3 protein: CASSYRGQSSNEKLFF; CDR3 DNA: TGTGCCAGCAGCTATAGGGGGCAGTCCTCTAATGAAAAACTGTTTTTT
V gene: TRBV6-6; J gene: TRBJ1-2; D gene: TRBD1; clone size: .; CDR3 protein: CASSYSGTANYGYTF; CDR3 DNA: TGTGCCAGCAGTTACTCAGGGACAGCTAACTATGGCTACACCTTC
V gene: TRBV28; J gene: TRBJ1-2; D gene: .; clone size: .; CDR3 protein: CASSSTGGYTF; CDR3 DNA: TGTGCCAGCAGTTCGACTGGTGGCTACACCTTC
V gene: TRBV5-1; J gene: TRBJ1-3; D gene: .; clone size: few; CDR3 protein: CASSQGQSSGNTIYF; CDR3 DNA: TGCGCCAGCAGCCAGGGGCAGAGCTCTGGAAACACCATATATTTT
V gene: TRBV3-1/TRBV3-2; J gene: TRBJ1-5; D gene: TRBD1; clone size: .; CDR3 protein: CASSPTGVGQPQHF; CDR3 DNA: TGTGCCAGCAGCCCTACAGGGGTGGGGCAGCCCCAGCATTTT
V gene: TRBV5-1; J gene: TRBJ2-3; D gene: .; clone size: .; CDR3 protein: CASSLVGGRNTDTQYF; CDR3 DNA: TGCGCCAGCAGCCTCGTCGGCGGTCGAAACACAGATACGCAGTATTTT
V gene: TRBV18; J gene: TRBJ1-1; D gene: .; clone size: .; CDR3 protein: CASSLYTEAFF; CDR3 DNA: TGTGCCAGCTCCCTCTACACTGAAGCTTTCTTT
V gene: TRBV2; J gene: TRBJ1-1; D gene: TRBD1; clone size: .; CDR3 protein: CASSVAGGNTEAFF; CDR3 DNA: TGTGCCAGCAGTGTGGCAGGGGGCAACACTGAAGCTTTCTTT
V gene: TRBV7-2; J gene: TRBJ1-5; D gene: .; clone size: .; CDR3 protein: CASSLQGFQPQHF; CDR3 DNA: TGTGCCAGCAGCTTACAGGGGTTTCAGCCCCAGCATTTT
V gene: TRBV29-1; J gene: TRBJ2-2; D gene: .; clone size: .; CDR3 protein: CSAPGQNTGELFF; CDR3 DNA: TGCAGCGCCCCAGGGCAGAACACCGGGGAGCTGTTTTTT
V gene: TRBV2; J gene: TRBJ1-1; D gene: .; clone size: .; CDR3 protein: CASRESRADTEAFF; CDR3 DNA: TGTGCCAGCAGAGAATCCAGGGCTGACACTGAAGCTTTCTTT
V gene: TRBV3-1/TRBV3-2; J gene: TRBJ2-1; D gene: TRBD1; clone size: .; CDR3 protein: CASSQAGTGSYNEQFF; CDR3 DNA: TGTGCCAGCAGCCAAGCCGGGACAGGGTCCTACAATGAGCAGTTCTTC
V gene: TRBV15; J gene: TRBJ1-4; D gene: TRBD1; clone size: .; CDR3 protein: CATRGQGVEKLFF; CDR3 DNA: TGTGCCACCCGTGGACAGGGGGTTGAAAAACTGTTTTTT
V gene: TRBV7-6; J gene: TRBJ1-2; D gene: TRBD1; clone size: .; CDR3 protein: CASSSRTGGYGYTF; CDR3 DNA: TGTGCCAGCAGCTCGCGGACAGGGGGGTATGGCTACACCTTC
V gene: TRBV4-3; J gene: TRBJ1-5; D gene: TRBD1; clone size: .; CDR3 protein: CASSQDKGASNQPQHF; CDR3 DNA: TGCGCCAGCAGCCAAGATAAGGGGGCAAGCAATCAGCCCCAGCATTTT
V gene: TRBV12-3/TRBV12-4; J gene: TRBJ2-7; D gene: .; clone size: .; CDR3 protein: CASRNTGFHEQYF; CDR3 DNA: TGTGCCAGCAGGAATACAGGGTTCCACGAGCAGTACTTC
V gene: TRBV28; J gene: TRBJ1-6; D gene: .; clone size: .; CDR3 protein: CASSRPGVSPLHF; CDR3 DNA: TGTGCCAGCAGTAGGCCAGGCGTATCACCCCTCCACTTT
V gene: TRBV14; J gene: TRBJ2-7; D gene: .; clone size: .; CDR3 protein: CASSQAGLQYF; CDR3 DNA: TGTGCCAGCAGCCAAGCGGGACTCCAGTACTTC
V gene: TRBV5-1; J gene: TRBJ1-1; D gene: TRBD1; clone size: once; CDR3 protein: CASSPRTGGLDEAFF; CDR3 DNA: TGCGCCAGCAGCCCACGGACAGGGGGCTTAGATGAAGCTTTCTTT
V gene: TRBV10-3; J gene: TRBJ1-1; D gene: .; clone size: .; CDR3 protein: CASTGYTEAFF; CDR3 DNA: TGTGCCAGTACAGGGTACACTGAAGCTTTCTTT
V gene: TRBV9; J gene: TRBJ2-7; D gene: .; clone size: once; CDR3 protein: CASSKDRQIHEQYF; CDR3 DNA: TGTGCCAGCAGCAAGGACAGACAGATCCACGAGCAGTACTTC
V gene: TRBV25-1; J gene: TRBJ1-2; D gene: TRBD1; clone size: .; CDR3 protein: CASSEGQAPNYGYTF; CDR3 DNA: TGTGCCAGCAGTGAGGGACAGGCCCCTAACTATGGCTACACCTTC
V gene: TRBV11-3; J gene: TRBJ1-1; D gene: TRBD1; clone size: .; CDR3 protein: CASSSRTGEAFF; CDR3 DNA: TGTGCCAGCAGCTCCCGGACAGGGGAAGCTTTCTTT
V gene: TRBV19; J gene: TRBJ2-5; D gene: TRBD1; clone size: .; CDR3 protein: CASSGLVGQGEETQYF; CDR3 DNA: TGTGCCAGTAGTGGTCTTGTGGGACAGGGAGAAGAGACCCAGTACTTC
V gene: TRBV5-1; J gene: TRBJ2-7; D gene: TRBD1; clone size: .; CDR3 protein: CASSTGQGAGEQYF; CDR3 DNA: TGCGCCAGCAGCACAGGACAGGGGGCTGGCGAGCAGTACTTC
V gene: TRBV5-1; J gene: TRBJ2-5; D gene: .; clone size: .; CDR3 protein: CASSLSRRGLGETQYF; CDR3 DNA: TGCGCCAGCAGCTTATCCCGGAGGGGTTTGGGCGAGACCCAGTACTTC